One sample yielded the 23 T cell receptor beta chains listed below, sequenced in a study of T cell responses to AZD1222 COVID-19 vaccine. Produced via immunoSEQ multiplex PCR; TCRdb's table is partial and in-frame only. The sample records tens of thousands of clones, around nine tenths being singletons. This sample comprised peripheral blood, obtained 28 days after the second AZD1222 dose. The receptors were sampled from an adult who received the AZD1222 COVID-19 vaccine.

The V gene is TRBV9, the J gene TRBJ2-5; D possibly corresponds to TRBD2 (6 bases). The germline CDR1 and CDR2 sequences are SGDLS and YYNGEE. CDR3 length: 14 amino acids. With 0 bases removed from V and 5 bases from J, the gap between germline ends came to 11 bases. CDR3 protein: CASSVAGGLETQYF. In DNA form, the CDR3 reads TGTGCCAGCAGCGTAGCAGGAGGGTTGGAGACCCAGTACTTC. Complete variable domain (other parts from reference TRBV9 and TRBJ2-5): DSGVTQTPKHLITATGQRVTLRCSPRSGDLSVYWYQQSLDQGLQFLIQYYNGEERAKGNILERFSAQQFPDLHSELNLSSLELGDSALYFCASSVAGGLETQYFGPGTRLLVL.

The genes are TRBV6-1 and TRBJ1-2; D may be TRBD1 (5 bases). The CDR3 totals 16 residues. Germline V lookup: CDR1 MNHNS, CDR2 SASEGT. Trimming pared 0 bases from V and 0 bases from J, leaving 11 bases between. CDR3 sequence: CASSEAQGRANYGYTF. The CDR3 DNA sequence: TGTGCCAGCAGTGAAGCGCAGGGAAGAGCTAACTATGGCTACACCTTC.

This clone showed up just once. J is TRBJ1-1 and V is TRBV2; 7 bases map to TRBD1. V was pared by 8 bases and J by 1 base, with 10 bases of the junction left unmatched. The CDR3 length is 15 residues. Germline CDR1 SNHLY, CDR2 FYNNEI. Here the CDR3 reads CASPSGTVENTEAFF. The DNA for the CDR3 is TGTGCCAGCCCCTCCGGGACAGTTGAGAACACTGAAGCTTTCTTT. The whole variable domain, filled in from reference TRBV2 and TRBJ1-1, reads EPEVTQTPSHQVTQMGQEVILRCVPISNHLYFYWYRQILGQKVEFLVSFYNNEISEKSEIFDDQFSVERPDGSNFTLKIRSTKLEDSAMYFCASPSGTVENTEAFFGQGTRLTVV.

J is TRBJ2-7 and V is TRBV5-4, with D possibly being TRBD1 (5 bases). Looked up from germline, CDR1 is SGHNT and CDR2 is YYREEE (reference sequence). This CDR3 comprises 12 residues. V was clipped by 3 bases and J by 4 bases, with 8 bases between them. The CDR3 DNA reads TGTGCCAGCAGCTATCAGGGTTACGAGCAGTACTTC. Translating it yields CASSYQGYEQYF.

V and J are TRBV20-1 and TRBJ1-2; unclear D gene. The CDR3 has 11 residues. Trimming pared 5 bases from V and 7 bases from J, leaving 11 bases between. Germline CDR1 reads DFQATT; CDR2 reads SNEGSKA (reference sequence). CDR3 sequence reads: CSASDTFGYTF. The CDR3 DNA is TGCAGTGCTTCTGACACATTTGGCTACACCTTC.

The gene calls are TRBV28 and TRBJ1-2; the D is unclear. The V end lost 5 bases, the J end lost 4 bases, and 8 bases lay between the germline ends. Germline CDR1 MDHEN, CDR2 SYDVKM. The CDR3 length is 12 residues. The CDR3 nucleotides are TGTGCCAGCAGTCGGGAGCCCTATGGCTACACCTTC. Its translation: CASSREPYGYTF.

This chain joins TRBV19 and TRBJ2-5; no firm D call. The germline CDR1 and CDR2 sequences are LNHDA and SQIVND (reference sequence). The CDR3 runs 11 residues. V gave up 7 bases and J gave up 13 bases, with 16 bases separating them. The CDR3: CASNSAGGMYF. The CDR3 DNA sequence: TGTGCCAGTAATAGTGCAGGTGGGATGTACTTC.

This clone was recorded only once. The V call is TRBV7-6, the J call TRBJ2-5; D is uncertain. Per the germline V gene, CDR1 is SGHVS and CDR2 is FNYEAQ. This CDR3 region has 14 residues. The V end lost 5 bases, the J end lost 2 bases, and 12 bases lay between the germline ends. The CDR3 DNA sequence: TGTGCCAGCAGCCCTGGACCGTTTCAAGAGACCCAGTACTTC. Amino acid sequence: CASSPGPFQETQYF.

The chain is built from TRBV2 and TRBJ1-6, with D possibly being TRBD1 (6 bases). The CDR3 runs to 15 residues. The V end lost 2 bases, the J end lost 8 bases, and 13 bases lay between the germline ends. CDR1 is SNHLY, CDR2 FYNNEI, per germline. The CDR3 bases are TGTGCCAGCAGTGAACCCAGGGGCCGTGATTCACCCCTCCACTTT. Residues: CASSEPRGRDSPLHF.

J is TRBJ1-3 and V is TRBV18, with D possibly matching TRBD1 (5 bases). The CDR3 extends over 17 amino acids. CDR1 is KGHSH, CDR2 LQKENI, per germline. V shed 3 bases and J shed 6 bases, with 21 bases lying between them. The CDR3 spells CASSPLPHKDSENTIYF. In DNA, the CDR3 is TGTGCCAGCTCACCGCTACCTCACAAAGACAGCGAAAACACCATATATTTT.

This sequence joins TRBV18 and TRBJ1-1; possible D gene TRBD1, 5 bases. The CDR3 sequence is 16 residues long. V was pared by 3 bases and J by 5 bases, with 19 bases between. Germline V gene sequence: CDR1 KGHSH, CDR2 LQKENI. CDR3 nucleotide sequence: TGTGCCAGCTCACCTGGAACAGGCGCGTATGAGACTGAAGCTTTCTTT. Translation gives CASSPGTGAYETEAFF. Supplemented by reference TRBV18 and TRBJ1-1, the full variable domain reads NAGVMQNPRHLVRRRGQEARLRCSPMKGHSHVYWYRQLPEEGLKFMVYLQKENIIDESGMPKERFSAEFPKEGPSILRIQQVVRGDSAAYFCASSPGTGAYETEAFFGQGTRLTVV.

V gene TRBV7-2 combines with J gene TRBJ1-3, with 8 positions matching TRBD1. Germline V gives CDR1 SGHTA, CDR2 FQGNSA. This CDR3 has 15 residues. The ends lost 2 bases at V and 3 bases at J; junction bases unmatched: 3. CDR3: CASSLQGALGNTIYF. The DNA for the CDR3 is TGTGCCAGCAGCTTACAGGGGGCGCTTGGAAACACCATATATTTT.

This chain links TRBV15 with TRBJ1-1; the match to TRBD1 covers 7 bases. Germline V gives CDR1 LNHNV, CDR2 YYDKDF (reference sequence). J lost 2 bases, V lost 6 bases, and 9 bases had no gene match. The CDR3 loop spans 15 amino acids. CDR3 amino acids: CATRGWDRYNTEAFF. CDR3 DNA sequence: TGTGCCACCAGGGGTTGGGACAGATATAACACTGAAGCTTTCTTT.

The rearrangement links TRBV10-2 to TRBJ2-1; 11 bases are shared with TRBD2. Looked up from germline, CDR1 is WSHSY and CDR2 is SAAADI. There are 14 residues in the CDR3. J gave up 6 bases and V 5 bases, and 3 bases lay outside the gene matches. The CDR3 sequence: CASSLAGGLNEQFF. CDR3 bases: TGCGCCAGCAGTCTAGCGGGGGGTCTCAATGAGCAGTTCTTC.

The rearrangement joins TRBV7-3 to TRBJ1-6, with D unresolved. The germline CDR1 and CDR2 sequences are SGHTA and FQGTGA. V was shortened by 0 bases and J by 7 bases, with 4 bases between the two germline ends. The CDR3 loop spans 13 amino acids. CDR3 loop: CASSLTQNSPLHF. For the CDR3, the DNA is TGTGCCAGCAGCTTAACGCAGAATTCACCCCTCCACTTT.

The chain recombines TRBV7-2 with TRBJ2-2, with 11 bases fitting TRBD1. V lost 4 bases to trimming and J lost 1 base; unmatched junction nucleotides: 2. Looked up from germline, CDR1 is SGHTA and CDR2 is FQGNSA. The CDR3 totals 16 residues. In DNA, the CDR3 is TGTGCCAGCAGCTGGGGACAGGGGGTGAACACCGGGGAGCTGTTTTTT. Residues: CASSWGQGVNTGELFF.

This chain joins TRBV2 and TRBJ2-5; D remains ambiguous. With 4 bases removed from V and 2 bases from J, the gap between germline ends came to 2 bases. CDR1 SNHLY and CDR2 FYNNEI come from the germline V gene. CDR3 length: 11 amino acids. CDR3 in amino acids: CASSVQETQYF. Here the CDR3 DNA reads TGTGCCAGCAGTGTTCAAGAGACCCAGTACTTC.

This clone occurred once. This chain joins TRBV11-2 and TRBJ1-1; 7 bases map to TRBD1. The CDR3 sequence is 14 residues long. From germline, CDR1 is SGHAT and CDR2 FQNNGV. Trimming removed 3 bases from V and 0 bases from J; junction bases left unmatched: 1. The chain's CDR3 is CASSLGQLNTEAFF. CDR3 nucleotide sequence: TGTGCCAGCAGCTTGGGACAGCTGAACACTGAAGCTTTCTTT.

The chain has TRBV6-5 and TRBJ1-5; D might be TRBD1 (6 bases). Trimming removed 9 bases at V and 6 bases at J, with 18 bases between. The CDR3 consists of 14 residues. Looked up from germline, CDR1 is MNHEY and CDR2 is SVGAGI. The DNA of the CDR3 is TGTGCCAGTCGAGGCGGGGGGGGCGGTCAGCCCCAGCATTTT. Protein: CASRGGGGGQPQHF.

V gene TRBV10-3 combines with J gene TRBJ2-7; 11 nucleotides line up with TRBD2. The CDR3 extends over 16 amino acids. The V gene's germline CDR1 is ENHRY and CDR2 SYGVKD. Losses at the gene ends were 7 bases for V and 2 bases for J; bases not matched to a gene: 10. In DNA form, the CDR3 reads TGTGCCATCACAAACGGACTAGCGGGCGCTACCTACGAGCAGTACTTC. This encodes CAITNGLAGATYEQYF.

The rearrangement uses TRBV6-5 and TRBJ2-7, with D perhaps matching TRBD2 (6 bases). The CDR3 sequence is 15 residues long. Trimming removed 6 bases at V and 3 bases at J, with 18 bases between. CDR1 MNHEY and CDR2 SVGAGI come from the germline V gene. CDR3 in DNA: TGTGCCAGCAGCTTCTCTTTACGGGGGTACTACGAGCAGTACTTC. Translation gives CASSFSLRGYYEQYF.

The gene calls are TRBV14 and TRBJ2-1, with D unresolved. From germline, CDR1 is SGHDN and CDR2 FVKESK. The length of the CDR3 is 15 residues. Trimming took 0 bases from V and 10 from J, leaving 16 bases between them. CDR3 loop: CASSQDGSPQLEQFF. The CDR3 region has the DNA TGTGCCAGCAGCCAAGATGGATCACCACAACTAGAGCAGTTCTTC.

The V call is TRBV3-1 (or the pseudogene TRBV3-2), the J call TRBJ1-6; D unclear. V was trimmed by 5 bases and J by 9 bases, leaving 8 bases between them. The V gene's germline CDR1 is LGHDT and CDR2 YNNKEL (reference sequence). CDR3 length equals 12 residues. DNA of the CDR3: TGTGCCAGCAGCGACATAGTTTCACCCCTCCACTTT. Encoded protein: CASSDIVSPLHF.